What follows are 10 T cell receptor beta chains derived from one specimen sequenced in a study of metastatic and nonmetastatic thyroid tumors. With MiXCR, TCRdb called clones anew from the PCR reads. The sample has under 50,000 clones; more than 20% are singletons. None of the patients had undergone any treatment ahead of thyroid surgery. Sequenced sample: blood. Receptors were obtained from a male donor with papillary thyroid cancer or a benign thyroid nodule (not recorded which). Some clones in this sample may be carry-over from other donors' samples.

This clone has a count of ten or more. Distinct nucleotide sequences in the sample also encode this CDR3. V gene TRBV20-1 combines with J gene TRBJ2-3; D uncertain. CDR1 and CDR2 from the germline V gene are DFQATT and SNEGSKA (reference sequence). V was shortened by 5 bases and J by 1 base, with 4 bases between the two germline ends. CDR3 length: 11 residues. CDR3 region: CSAPRTDTQYF. Written as DNA, the CDR3 is TGCAGTGCTCCCCGCACAGATACGCAGTATTTT.

This clone was seen only a few times. V and J are TRBV5-5 and TRBJ1-4; D is possibly TRBD1 (5 bases). This CDR3 spans 14 amino acids. Germline V CDR1 and CDR2: SGHKS, YYEKEE (reference sequence). Trimming left V 2 bases short and J 5 bases short, with 10 bases between. CDR3 DNA sequence: TGTGCCAGCAGCTTCGGGACGCAAAATGAAAAACTGTTTTTT. This gives the protein CASSFGTQNEKLFF.

This clone was seen at least ten times. The gene calls are TRBV2 and TRBJ2-2; 9 bases fit TRBD2. CDR3 length: 17 residues. In germline, CDR1 is SNHLY, CDR2 FYNNEI. J lost 1 base, V lost 4 bases, and 7 bases had no gene match. The DNA of the CDR3 is TGTGCCAGCAGTGTGGAACTAGCGGGCCTGAACACCGGGGAGCTGTTTTTT. Translating gives CASSVELAGLNTGELFF.

This sequence joins TRBV6-1 and TRBJ1-2; D ambiguous. In germline, CDR1 is MNHNS, CDR2 SASEGT. This CDR3 is 12 amino acids long. Trimming cost V 4 bases and J 5 bases, with 8 bases left between them. The CDR3 DNA follows: TGTGCCAGCAGTGGAGCGGTATATGGCTACACCTTC. Its protein product is CASSGAVYGYTF.

This clone was seen ten or more times. The chain recombines TRBV7-3 with TRBJ2-3, with a weak D call TRBD2 (6 bases). V lost 5 bases, J lost 5 bases, and 11 bases lay in between. The CDR3 runs 13 residues. Per the germline V gene, CDR1 is SGHTA and CDR2 is FQGTGA. CDR3 amino acids: CASSIPGLDTQYF. The CDR3 DNA sequence: TGTGCCAGCAGCATACCGGGACTAGATACGCAGTATTTT.

This clone was observed a handful of times. Since a much larger clone is just one base distant, this may be a read error. The rearrangement links TRBV6-1 to TRBJ2-3; D gene uncertain. The CDR3 consists of 12 residues. Germline V gene data show CDR1 as MNHNS and CDR2 as SASEGT. The chain's CDR3 is CASRQEVDTQYF. The CDR3 DNA reads as TGTGCCAGCAGACAAGAAGTAGATACACAGTATTTT.

This clone has only one observation. V gene TRBV7-9 combines with J gene TRBJ1-6, with D possibly TRBD1 on 5 matching bases. From germline, CDR1 is SEHNR and CDR2 FQNEAQ (reference sequence). CDR3 size: 11 residues. Deletions cut 5 bases from V and 12 bases from J, with 8 bases between. CDR3 amino acids: CASSPGGPLHF. The CDR3 region has the DNA TGTGCCAGCAGCCCCGGGGGACCCCTCCACTTT.

Ten or more counts support this clone. The chain uses TRBV19 and TRBJ2-2; TRBD1 might be the D (6 bases). CDR1 and CDR2 from the germline V gene are LNHDA and SQIVND (reference sequence). Trimming took 3 bases from V and 6 from J, leaving 17 bases between them. The CDR3 sequence is 16 residues long. CDR3 residues: CASSITAGVGAGELFF. The CDR3 DNA reads as TGTGCCAGTAGTATTACGGCAGGGGTTGGTGCCGGGGAGCTGTTTTTT.

This clone was recorded many times. V usage is TRBV24-1 and J usage is TRBJ2-1; D is undetermined. Germline V gene lookup returns CDR1 KGHDR and CDR2 SFDVKD. This CDR3 is 14 amino acids long. V was clipped by 4 bases and J by 3 bases, with 9 bases between them. The CDR3: CATSEGPRYNEQFF. The CDR3 region has the DNA TGTGCCACCAGTGAAGGACCGCGCTACAATGAGCAGTTCTTC.

This clone was counted at least ten times. The chain joins TRBV7-9 to TRBJ1-1, with a possible D match to TRBD1 (6 bases). This CDR3 has 14 residues. V lost 5 bases to trimming and J lost 1 base, with 11 bases between them. CDR1 SEHNR and CDR2 FQNEAQ come from the germline V gene (reference sequence). The CDR3 nucleotides are TGTGCCAGCAGCCACACAGGGACGAACACTGAAGCTTTCTTT. Protein product: CASSHTGTNTEAFF.